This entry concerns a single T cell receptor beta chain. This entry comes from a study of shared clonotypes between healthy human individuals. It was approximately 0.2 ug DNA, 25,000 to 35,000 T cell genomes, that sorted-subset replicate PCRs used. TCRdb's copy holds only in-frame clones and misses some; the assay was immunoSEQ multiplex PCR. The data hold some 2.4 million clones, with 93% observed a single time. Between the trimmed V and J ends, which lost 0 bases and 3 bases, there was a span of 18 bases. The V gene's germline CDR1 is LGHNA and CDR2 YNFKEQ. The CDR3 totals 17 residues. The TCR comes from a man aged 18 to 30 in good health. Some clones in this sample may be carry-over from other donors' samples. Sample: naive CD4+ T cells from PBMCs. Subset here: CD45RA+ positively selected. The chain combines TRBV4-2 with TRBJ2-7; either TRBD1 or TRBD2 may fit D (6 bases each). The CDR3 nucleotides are TGTGCCAGCAGCCAAGATGGAGGGGGTTTGCCCTACTACGAGCAGTACTTC. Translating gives CASSQDGGGLPYYEQYF.